This TCR beta chain was found in a study of blood T cell repertoires in COVID-19. In the study overall: The analysed material was cDNA or gDNA that came from T cells, B-cell-depleted T cells, or PBMCs.

Assay used: immunoSEQ multiplex PCR; TCRdb lists only in-frame clones, some missing. The data contain about 130,000 clones, roughly 85% of them singletons. This CDR3 is 13 amino acids long. Trimming cost V 5 bases and J 7 bases, with 9 bases left between them. Germline-derived CDR1 and CDR2 are SGHTA and FQGNSA. The genes are TRBV7-2 and TRBJ1-6; no reliable D call. Sample: peripheral blood. This clonotype originated in a man aged 80 or over with active or convalescent COVID-19. CDR3 sequence: CASSRLRNSPLHF. CDR3 nucleotides: TGTGCCAGCAGCCGATTGCGGAATTCACCCCTCCACTTT.